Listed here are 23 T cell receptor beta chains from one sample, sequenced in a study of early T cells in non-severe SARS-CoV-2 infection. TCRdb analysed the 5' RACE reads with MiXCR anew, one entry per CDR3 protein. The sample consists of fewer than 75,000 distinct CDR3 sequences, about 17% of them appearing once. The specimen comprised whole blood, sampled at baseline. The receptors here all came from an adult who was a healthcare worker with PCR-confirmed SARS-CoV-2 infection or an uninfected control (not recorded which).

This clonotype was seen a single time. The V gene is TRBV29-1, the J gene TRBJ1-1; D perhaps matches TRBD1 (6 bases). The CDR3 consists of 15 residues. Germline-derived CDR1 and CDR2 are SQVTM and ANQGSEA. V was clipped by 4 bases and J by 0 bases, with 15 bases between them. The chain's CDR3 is CSVVDRTLVNTEAFF. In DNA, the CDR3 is TGCAGCGTTGTTGACAGGACCTTGGTGAACACTGAAGCTTTCTTT.

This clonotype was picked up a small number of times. As DNA, the CDR3 is TGTGCCAGCAGCTTATCAGGGTTCCCAGATACGCAGTATTTT. This codes for CASSLSGFPDTQYF. The chain carries TRBV7-6 and TRBJ2-3; maybe TRBD1 (5 bases). The CDR3 spans 14 residues. Looked up from germline, CDR1 is SGHVS and CDR2 is FNYEAQ. Trimming removed 2 bases at V and 4 bases at J, with 10 bases between.

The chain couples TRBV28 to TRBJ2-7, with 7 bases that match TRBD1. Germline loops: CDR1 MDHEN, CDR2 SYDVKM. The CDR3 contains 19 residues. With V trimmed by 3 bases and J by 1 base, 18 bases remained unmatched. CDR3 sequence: CASSFMFTGAHYNSYEQYF. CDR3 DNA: TGTGCCAGCAGTTTTATGTTCACAGGGGCCCACTATAATTCCTACGAGCAGTACTTC.

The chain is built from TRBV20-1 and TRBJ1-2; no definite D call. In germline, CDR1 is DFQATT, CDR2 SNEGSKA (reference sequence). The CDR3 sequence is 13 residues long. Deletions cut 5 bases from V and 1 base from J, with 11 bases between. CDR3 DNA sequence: TGCAGTGCTGAGCCCCCGGGTAACTATGGCTACACCTTC. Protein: CSAEPPGNYGYTF.

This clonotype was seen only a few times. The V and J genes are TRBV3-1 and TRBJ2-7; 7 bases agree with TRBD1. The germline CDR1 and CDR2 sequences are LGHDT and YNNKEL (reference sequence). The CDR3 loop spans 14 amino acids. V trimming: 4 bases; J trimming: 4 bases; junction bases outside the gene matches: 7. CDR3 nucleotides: TGTGCCAGCAGCCGAGCCGGGACAGCTTACGAGCAGTACTTC. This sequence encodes CASSRAGTAYEQYF.

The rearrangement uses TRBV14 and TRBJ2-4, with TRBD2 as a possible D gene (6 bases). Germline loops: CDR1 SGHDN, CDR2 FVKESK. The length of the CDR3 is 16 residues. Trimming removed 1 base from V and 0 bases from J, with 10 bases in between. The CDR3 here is CASSQVGGIAKNIQYF. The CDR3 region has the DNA TGTGCCAGCAGCCAAGTTGGGGGGATAGCCAAAAACATTCAGTACTTC.

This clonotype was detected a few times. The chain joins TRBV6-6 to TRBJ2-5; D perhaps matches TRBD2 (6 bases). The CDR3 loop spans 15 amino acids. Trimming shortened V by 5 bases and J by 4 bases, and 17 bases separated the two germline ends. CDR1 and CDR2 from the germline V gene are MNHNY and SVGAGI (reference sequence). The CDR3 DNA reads TGTGCCAGCAGTAAGCCCGGGACTCAAGGAGAGACCCAGTACTTC. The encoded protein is CASSKPGTQGETQYF.

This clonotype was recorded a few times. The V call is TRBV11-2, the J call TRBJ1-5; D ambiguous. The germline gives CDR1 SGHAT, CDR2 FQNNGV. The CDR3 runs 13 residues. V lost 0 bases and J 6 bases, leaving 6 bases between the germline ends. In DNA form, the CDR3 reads TGTGCCAGCAGCTTAGAACGGGGTCAGCCCCAGCATTTT. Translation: CASSLERGQPQHF.

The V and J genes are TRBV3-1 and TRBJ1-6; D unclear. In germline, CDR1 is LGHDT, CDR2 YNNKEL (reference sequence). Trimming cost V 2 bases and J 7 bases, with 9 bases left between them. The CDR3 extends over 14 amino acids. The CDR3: CASSQMQWNSPLHF. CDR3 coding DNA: TGTGCCAGCAGCCAAATGCAGTGGAATTCACCCCTCCACTTT. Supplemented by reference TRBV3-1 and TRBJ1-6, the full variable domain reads DTAVSQTPKYLVTQMGNDKSIKCEQNLGHDTMYWYKQDSKKFLKIMFSYNNKELIINETVPNRFSPKSPDKAHLNLHINSLELGDSAVYFCASSQMQWNSPLHFGNGTRLTVT.

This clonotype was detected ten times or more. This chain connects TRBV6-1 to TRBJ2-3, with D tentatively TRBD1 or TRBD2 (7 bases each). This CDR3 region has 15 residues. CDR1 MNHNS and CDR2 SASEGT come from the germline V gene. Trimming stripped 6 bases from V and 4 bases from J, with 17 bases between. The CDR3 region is CASSRDRAGADTQYF. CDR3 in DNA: TGTGCCAGCAGCCGAGACAGGGCGGGGGCAGATACGCAGTATTTT.

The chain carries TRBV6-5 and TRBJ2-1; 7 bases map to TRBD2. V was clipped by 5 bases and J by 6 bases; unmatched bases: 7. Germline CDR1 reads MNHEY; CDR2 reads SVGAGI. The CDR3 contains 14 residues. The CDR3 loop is CASSSRGDLNEQFF. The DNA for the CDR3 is TGTGCCAGCAGTAGTCGGGGGGATCTCAATGAGCAGTTCTTC.

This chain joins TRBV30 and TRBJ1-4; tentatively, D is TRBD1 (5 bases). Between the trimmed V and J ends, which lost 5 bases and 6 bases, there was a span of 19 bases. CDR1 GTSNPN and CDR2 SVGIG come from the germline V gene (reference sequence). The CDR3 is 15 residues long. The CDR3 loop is CAWSQPGGTYEKLFF. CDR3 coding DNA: TGTGCCTGGTCCCAACCGGGGGGGACCTATGAAAAACTGTTTTTT.

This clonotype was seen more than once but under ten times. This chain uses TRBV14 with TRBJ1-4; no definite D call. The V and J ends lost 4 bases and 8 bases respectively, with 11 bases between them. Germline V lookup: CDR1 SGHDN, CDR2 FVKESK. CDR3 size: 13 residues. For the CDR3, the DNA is TGTGCCAGCAGCCTCGTGGACGGAGAAAAACTGTTTTTT. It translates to CASSLVDGEKLFF.

The CDR3 nucleotides read TGCGCCAGCAGCCAAGAGGGGACTAGCGGGTATCATACAGATACGCAGTATTTT. It encodes CASSQEGTSGYHTDTQYF. The V and J genes are TRBV4-3 and TRBJ2-3, with 12 bases identical to TRBD2. The CDR3 extends over 18 amino acids. In germline, CDR1 is LGHNA, CDR2 YSLEER. The trim removed 0 bases at V and 3 bases at J, leaving 7 bases unmatched.

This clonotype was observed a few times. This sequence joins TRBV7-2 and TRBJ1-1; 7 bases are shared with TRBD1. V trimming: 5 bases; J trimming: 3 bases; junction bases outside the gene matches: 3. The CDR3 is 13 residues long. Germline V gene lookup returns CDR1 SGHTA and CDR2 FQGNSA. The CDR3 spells CASSTQGDTEAFF. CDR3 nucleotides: TGTGCCAGCAGCACCCAGGGGGACACTGAAGCTTTCTTT.

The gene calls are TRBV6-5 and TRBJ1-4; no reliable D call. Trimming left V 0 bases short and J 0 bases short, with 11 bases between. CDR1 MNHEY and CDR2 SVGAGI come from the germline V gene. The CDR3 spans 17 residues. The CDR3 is CASSYSFFGTTNEKLFF. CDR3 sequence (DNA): TGTGCCAGCAGTTACTCGTTTTTCGGTACAACTAATGAAAAACTGTTTTTT.

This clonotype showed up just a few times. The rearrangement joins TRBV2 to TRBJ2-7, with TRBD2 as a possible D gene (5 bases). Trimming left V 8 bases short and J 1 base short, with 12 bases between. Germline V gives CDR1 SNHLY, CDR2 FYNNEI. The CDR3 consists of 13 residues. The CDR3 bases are TGTGCCAGCGGCGGGCCGGTTTCCTACGAGCAGTACTTC. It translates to CASGGPVSYEQYF.

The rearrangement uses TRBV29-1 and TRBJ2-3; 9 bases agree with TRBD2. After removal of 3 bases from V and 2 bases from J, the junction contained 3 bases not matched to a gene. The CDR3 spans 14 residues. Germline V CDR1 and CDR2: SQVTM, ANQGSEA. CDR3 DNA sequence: TGCAGCGTTGAGGCTAGCGGGGACACAGATACGCAGTATTTT. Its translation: CSVEASGDTDTQYF.

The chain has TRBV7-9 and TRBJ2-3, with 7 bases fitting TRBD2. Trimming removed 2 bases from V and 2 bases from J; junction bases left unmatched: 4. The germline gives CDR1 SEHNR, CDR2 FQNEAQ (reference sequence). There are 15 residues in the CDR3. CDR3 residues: CASSLNAGVTDTQYF. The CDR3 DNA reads TGTGCCAGCAGCTTAAACGCGGGAGTCACAGATACGCAGTATTTT.

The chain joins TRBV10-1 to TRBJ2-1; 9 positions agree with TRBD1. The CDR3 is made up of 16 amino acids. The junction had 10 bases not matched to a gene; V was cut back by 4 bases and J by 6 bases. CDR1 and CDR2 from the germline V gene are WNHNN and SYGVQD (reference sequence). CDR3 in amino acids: CASSGSGTGRGNEQFF. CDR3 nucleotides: TGCGCCAGCAGTGGATCCGGGACAGGGAGGGGCAATGAGCAGTTCTTC.

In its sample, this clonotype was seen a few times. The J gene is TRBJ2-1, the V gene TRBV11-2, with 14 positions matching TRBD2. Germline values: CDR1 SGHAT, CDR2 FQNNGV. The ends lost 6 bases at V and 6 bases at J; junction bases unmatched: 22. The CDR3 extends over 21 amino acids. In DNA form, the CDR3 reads TGTGCCAGCAGTTCAACTGGACTAGCGGGAGGTGCGGGTAGGCCTGGCAATGAGCAGTTCTTC. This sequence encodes CASSSTGLAGGAGRPGNEQFF.

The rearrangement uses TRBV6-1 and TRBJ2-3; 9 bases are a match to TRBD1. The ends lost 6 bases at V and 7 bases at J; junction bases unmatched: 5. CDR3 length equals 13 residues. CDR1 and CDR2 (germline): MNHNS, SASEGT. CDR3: CASRRTGDNTQYF. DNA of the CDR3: TGTGCCAGCAGGCGGACAGGGGACAATACGCAGTATTTT.

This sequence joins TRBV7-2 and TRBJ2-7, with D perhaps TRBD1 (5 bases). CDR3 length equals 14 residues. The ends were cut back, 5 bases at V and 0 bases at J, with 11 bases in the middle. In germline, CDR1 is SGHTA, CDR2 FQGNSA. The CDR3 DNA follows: TGTGCCAGCAGCCCGTACAGGAACTCCTACGAGCAGTACTTC. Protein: CASSPYRNSYEQYF.